In its sample, the clone carrying this T cell receptor beta chain was seen a few times. Its antigen is unknown. PCR was performed a second time for 7 to 11 cycles using a sample-barcoded 5' primer and a J-beta primer mix. TCRdb processed the 5' RACE reads anew with MiXCR; each CDR3 protein has one entry. The repertoire holds approximately 1.5 million distinct CDR3 sequences, with around 40% as singletons. The data stem from a study of blood T cells in healthy people across ages. General study points: Both naive CD4+ cell counts and diversity were greater in long-lived donors than in aged donors.

The germline V gene has CDR1 SGHTA and CDR2 FQGNSA. V shed 4 bases and J shed 2 bases, with 15 bases lying between them. The CDR3 covers 15 residues. The chain has TRBV7-2 and TRBJ2-7; D is perhaps TRBD2 (6 bases). Sequenced material: blood. The source is a woman between 18 and 29 years old in good health. The CDR3 region is CASSSIAERAYEQYF. In nucleotides, the CDR3 is TGTGCCAGCAGCTCCATAGCGGAGCGAGCCTACGAGCAGTACTTC.